This is a list of T cell receptor beta chains from one sample in a study of T cell responses to AZD1222 COVID-19 vaccine. Repertoires were generated with immunoSEQ multiplex PCR, while TCRdb's copy carries only in-frame clones and drops some. The sample has 130,000 to 150,000 clones, around 90% seen once. The starting material was peripheral blood, obtained 28 days after the second dose of the MenACWY control vaccine. These receptors came from an adult who received the MenACWY meningococcal vaccine as a control. The CDR3 runs from the conserved cysteine through the conserved F or W. D genes are given only for firm matches. Only part of the rows carry a size: once, few, many, or a class if the clone is expanded.

clone size	J gene	V gene	CDR3 length	D gene	CDR3 DNA	CDR3 protein
once	TRBJ1-1	TRBV5-1	14	-	TGCGCCAGCAGGTCCACCCAAATGAACACTGAAGCTTTCTTT	CASRSTQMNTEAFF
-	TRBJ2-7	TRBV27	13	-	TGTGCCAGCAGTTTCTCCAGGGGCCACGAGCAGTACTTC	CASSFSRGHEQYF
-	TRBJ1-5	TRBV2	14	-	TGTGCCAGCAGTGAATCGACTGCAAATCAGCCCCAGCATTTT	CASSESTANQPQHF
-	TRBJ1-1	TRBV7-2	13	-	TGTGCCAGCAGCTTAGTCGGGAACACTGAAGCTTTCTTT	CASSLVGNTEAFF
once	TRBJ2-2	TRBV6-5	15	-	TGTGCCAGCTTCTGGGGACGGACGAACACCGGGGAGCTGTTTTTT	CASFWGRTNTGELFF
-	TRBJ1-4	TRBV4-3	15	-	TGCGCCAGCAGCCAAGCGAGGGGTACTAATGAAAAACTGTTTTTT	CASSQARGTNEKLFF
few	TRBJ1-2	TRBV7-9	13	-	TGTGCCAGCAGCTTAGAGGCAGACTATGGCTACACCTTC	CASSLEADYGYTF
-	TRBJ1-2	TRBV5-4	14	-	TGTGCCAGCAGCACGATCTCGGGGGAGTCAGGCTACACCTTC	CASSTISGESGYTF
few	TRBJ2-7	TRBV28	13	TRBD1	TGTGCCAGCAGGAGGACAGGCGCCTTTGGGCAGTACTTC	CASRRTGAFGQYF
-	TRBJ2-3	TRBV6-5	11	-	TGTGCCAGCAGTTACGGAAATACGCAGTATTTT	CASSYGNTQYF
-	TRBJ2-5	TRBV18	16	-	TGTGCCAGCTCACCAGTTGCGCGGATGATAGAAGGGACCCAGTACTTC	CASSPVARMIEGTQYF
-	TRBJ1-1	TRBV7-9	15	-	TGTGCCAGCAGCCCCAGCCAGGCGGCGAACACTGAAGCTTTCTTT	CASSPSQAANTEAFF
-	TRBJ2-1	TRBV27	14	-	TGTGCCAGCAGTTTATTTCTATACGACAATGAGCAGTTCTTC	CASSLFLYDNEQFF
-	TRBJ1-1	TRBV9	13	-	TGTGCCAGCAGCGTAGCCGGGAGCACTGAAGCTTTCTTT	CASSVAGSTEAFF
-	TRBJ2-1	TRBV7-9	16	TRBD1	TGTGCCAGCAGCACCTTTCAGGGGGCAATTTTCAATGAGCAGTTCTTC	CASSTFQGAIFNEQFF
few	TRBJ1-1	TRBV18	18	TRBD1	TGTGCCAGCTCACCATTTCAGGGACAGGGGAAGACGTACACTGAAGCTTTCTTT	CASSPFQGQGKTYTEAFF
-	TRBJ1-2	TRBV7-7	14	-	TGTGCTAGCAGCTTACGTTTGGGCTTCTATGGCTACACCTTC	CASSLRLGFYGYTF
-	TRBJ2-5	TRBV6-5	13	TRBD1	TGTGCCAGCAGTACCGGGACAGTAAAGACCCAGTACTTC	CASSTGTVKTQYF
-	TRBJ2-2	TRBV5-1	14	TRBD1	TGCGCCAGCAGCGCGTATGGGGACAGCGGGGAGCTGTTTTTT	CASSAYGDSGELFF
once	TRBJ1-4	TRBV2	13	-	TGTGTCAGCAAAGGCCAACTTAATGAAAAACTGTTTTTT	CVSKGQLNEKLFF
few	TRBJ2-3	TRBV30	14	-	TGTGCCTGGAGCCGGGACAAAGGGACAGATACGCAGTATTTT	CAWSRDKGTDTQYF
-	TRBJ1-1	TRBV5-1	14	TRBD1	TGCGCCAGCAGCCCAGACAGGGGGAACACTGAAGCTTTCTTT	CASSPDRGNTEAFF
-	TRBJ1-2	TRBV7-6	13	-	TGTGCCAGCAGCCCCGGGACCCGCTATGGCTACACCTTC	CASSPGTRYGYTF
-	TRBJ1-1	TRBV5-6	12	-	TGTGCCAGCAGCTTGACGGATACTGAAGCTTTCTTT	CASSLTDTEAFF
-	TRBJ1-5	TRBV5-1	13	-	TGCGCCAGCAGCGAGATGCCCAATCAGCCCCAGCATTTT	CASSEMPNQPQHF
-	TRBJ2-2	TRBV5-4	15	-	TGTGCCAGCAGCTCGCAGGGGACGGCCACCGGGGAGCTGTTTTTT	CASSSQGTATGELFF
-	TRBJ2-1	TRBV2	15	-	TGTGCCAGCAGTGTGACGAGACCCCCCTACAATGAGCAGTTCTTC	CASSVTRPPYNEQFF
-	TRBJ1-1	TRBV4-2	15	-	TGTGCCAGCAGCCAAGATGACAGAATTAACACTGAAGCTTTCTTT	CASSQDDRINTEAFF
-	TRBJ1-1	TRBV7-9	15	TRBD1	TGTGCCAGCAGCCGCGGACAGGGATCTATGGATGAAGCTTTCTTT	CASSRGQGSMDEAFF
once	TRBJ1-5	TRBV6-5	14	TRBD1	TGTGCCAGCAGTTCGGGACAGGGGGATCAGCCCCAGCATTTT	CASSSGQGDQPQHF
-	TRBJ2-5	TRBV24-1	13	-	TGTGCCACCAGTGAAGGGGGGATAGAGACCCAGTACTTC	CATSEGGIETQYF
-	TRBJ1-2	TRBV12-3/TRBV12-4	13	TRBD1	TGTGCCAGCATGGGGACAGGGACGAATGGCTACACCTTC	CASMGTGTNGYTF
-	TRBJ1-4	TRBV11-2	14	-	TGTGCCAGCAGCGTAAGGGACCGAAATGAAAAACTGTTTTTT	CASSVRDRNEKLFF
-	TRBJ2-3	TRBV5-6	17	TRBD1	TGTGCCAGCAGCCTCCCCGGACAGGGGAGAGGGGGAGATACGCAGTATTTT	CASSLPGQGRGGDTQYF
once	TRBJ1-1	TRBV2	14	-	TGTGCCAGCAGTTCAGGGACGCGGTACACTGAAGCTTTCTTT	CASSSGTRYTEAFF
once	TRBJ1-2	TRBV6-5	14	TRBD1	TGTGCCAGCAGCATTGGGCTCACAGGGGAAGGCTACACCTTC	CASSIGLTGEGYTF
-	TRBJ2-3	TRBV6-5	14	-	TGTGCCAGCACTATACTAGACGGCACAGATACGCAGTATTTT	CASTILDGTDTQYF
-	TRBJ1-5	TRBV19	14	TRBD1	TGTGCCAGCGCAAGGGGGCCCGGTGGTCAGCCCCAGCATTTT	CASARGPGGQPQHF
-	TRBJ2-3	TRBV7-9	13	-	TGTGCCAGCAGCTTCTCCGACCCAGATACGCAGTATTTT	CASSFSDPDTQYF
-	TRBJ1-4	TRBV27	15	TRBD1	TGTGCCAGCAGTACCCCCGGGACAGGGCATGAAAAACTGTTTTTT	CASSTPGTGHEKLFF
-	TRBJ1-2	TRBV7-9	14	TRBD1	TGTGCCAGCAGTCTGTCGACAGGGACAGGTGGCTACACCTTC	CASSLSTGTGGYTF